A selection of T cell receptor beta chains follows, all from one sample in a study of beta chain features in type 1 diabetes. TCRdb's table, derived via immunoSEQ multiplex PCR, lists solely in-frame clones and lacks some. The sample consists of 150,000 to 180,000 clones, around 8.5% of them appearing once. Input material: central memory CD4+ T cells from blood. These receptors were obtained from a man between 18 and 29 years old in good health. CDR3s include the opening cysteine and the closing phenylalanine or tryptophan. The order of the fields is J gene, D gene, V gene, clone size, CDR3 DNA, CDR3 protein. D genes are given only for firm matches. Clone size is stated in some rows and not others, as once, few, many or a class when expanded.

J gene: TRBJ2-2
D gene: TRBD2
V gene: TRBV7-7
clone size: NA
CDR3 DNA: TGTGCTAGCAGCACCTCCTCCGGGAGGGAAGGTGGTTACACCGGGGAGCTGTTTTTT
CDR3 protein: CASSTSSGREGGYTGELFF

J gene: TRBJ2-3
D gene: NA
V gene: TRBV7-2
clone size: many
CDR3 DNA: TGTGCCAGCAGCCCGAGAAATACAGGGTTCGATACGCAGTATTTT
CDR3 protein: CASSPRNTGFDTQYF

J gene: TRBJ1-2
D gene: NA
V gene: TRBV29-1
clone size: many
CDR3 DNA: TGCAGCGGGGACACCTACTATGGCTACACCTTC
CDR3 protein: CSGDTYYGYTF

J gene: TRBJ1-2
D gene: TRBD1
V gene: TRBV7-2
clone size: few
CDR3 DNA: TGTGCCAGCAGCTTAGGGGCGGGACAGCACGAAGGCTACACCTTC
CDR3 protein: CASSLGAGQHEGYTF

J gene: TRBJ2-5
D gene: TRBD2
V gene: TRBV19
clone size: NA
CDR3 DNA: TGTGCCAGTAGTATTAGGATAGCGGGGTATCAAGAGACCCAGTACTTC
CDR3 protein: CASSIRIAGYQETQYF

J gene: TRBJ1-2
D gene: TRBD1
V gene: TRBV6-1
clone size: NA
CDR3 DNA: TGTGCCAGCAGTGTTAGACAGGGGGCTATGAACTATGGCTACACCTTC
CDR3 protein: CASSVRQGAMNYGYTF

J gene: TRBJ2-1
D gene: NA
V gene: TRBV7-6
clone size: NA
CDR3 DNA: TGTGCCAGCAGCTTAGCGGCAACCCAACCGAATGAGCAGTTCTTC
CDR3 protein: CASSLAATQPNEQFF

J gene: TRBJ2-3
D gene: NA
V gene: TRBV28
clone size: many
CDR3 DNA: TGTGCCAGCAGTTCCGGTCGGGATACGCAGTATTTT
CDR3 protein: CASSSGRDTQYF

J gene: TRBJ1-6
D gene: NA
V gene: TRBV7-2
clone size: NA
CDR3 DNA: TGTGCCAGCGGTGTACAGGGACGGTCACCCCTCCACTTT
CDR3 protein: CASGVQGRSPLHF

J gene: TRBJ2-2
D gene: TRBD2
V gene: TRBV5-1
clone size: NA
CDR3 DNA: TGCGCCAGCAGCTTGTCTAGCGGGGCCGGGGAGCTGTTTTTT
CDR3 protein: CASSLSSGAGELFF

J gene: TRBJ1-5
D gene: TRBD1
V gene: TRBV2
clone size: NA
CDR3 DNA: TGTGCCAGCACGGGTGGTTCTTCCAGGGGGAACCAGCCCCAGCATTTT
CDR3 protein: CASTGGSSRGNQPQHF

J gene: TRBJ2-1
D gene: NA
V gene: TRBV5-1
clone size: NA
CDR3 DNA: TGCGCCAGCAGCCTCCAGACCCCAGTCATAGGAGCCTACAATGAGCAGTTCTTC
CDR3 protein: CASSLQTPVIGAYNEQFF

J gene: TRBJ1-2
D gene: TRBD1
V gene: TRBV4-1
clone size: NA
CDR3 DNA: TGCGCCAGCAGCGGAACAGGGGCCTATGGCTACACCTTC
CDR3 protein: CASSGTGAYGYTF

J gene: TRBJ2-5
D gene: NA
V gene: TRBV10-3
clone size: many
CDR3 DNA: TGTGCCGCCGGATGGCCAGGGGAGACCCAGTACTTC
CDR3 protein: CAAGWPGETQYF

J gene: TRBJ2-7
D gene: TRBD2
V gene: TRBV5-4
clone size: few
CDR3 DNA: TGTGCCAGCAGCTTGGCCGGAGGCGGGAGAGGGTACGAGCAGTACTTC
CDR3 protein: CASSLAGGGRGYEQYF

J gene: TRBJ2-7
D gene: NA
V gene: TRBV6-6
clone size: NA
CDR3 DNA: TGTGCCAGCAGTTCCCTCTACGAGCAGTACTTC
CDR3 protein: CASSSLYEQYF

J gene: TRBJ2-6
D gene: NA
V gene: TRBV5-4
clone size: NA
CDR3 DNA: TGCGCCAGCAGCCTTTTAGGGGGTCCCGGGGCCAACGTCCTGACTTTC
CDR3 protein: CASSLLGGPGANVLTF

J gene: TRBJ2-7
D gene: TRBD1
V gene: TRBV4-3
clone size: many
CDR3 DNA: TGCGCCAGCAGCAGGACCGGGACAGGGCACGAGCAGTACTTC
CDR3 protein: CASSRTGTGHEQYF

J gene: TRBJ1-1
D gene: NA
V gene: TRBV29-1
clone size: NA
CDR3 DNA: TGCAGCGTTACCCGACAGCTCGAAGCTTTCTTT
CDR3 protein: CSVTRQLEAFF

J gene: TRBJ2-5
D gene: TRBD2
V gene: TRBV19
clone size: NA
CDR3 DNA: TGTGCCACATCTCTCGTAGCGGGAGAAGAGACCCAGTACTTC
CDR3 protein: CATSLVAGEETQYF

J gene: TRBJ2-1
D gene: TRBD2
V gene: TRBV5-4
clone size: few
CDR3 DNA: TGTGCCAGCAGCCCTAGCGGGCTCTACAATGAGCAGTTCTTC
CDR3 protein: CASSPSGLYNEQFF

J gene: TRBJ2-7
D gene: NA
V gene: TRBV4-3
clone size: few
CDR3 DNA: TGCGCCAGCAGCCAAGATAAGCCGACTGAGCTCTACGAGCAGTACTTC
CDR3 protein: CASSQDKPTELYEQYF

J gene: TRBJ1-2
D gene: TRBD1
V gene: TRBV30
clone size: few
CDR3 DNA: TGTGCCTGGAGTACCCCTAGGACAGGGATGAAATTCGGCTACACCTTC
CDR3 protein: CAWSTPRTGMKFGYTF

J gene: TRBJ1-4
D gene: NA
V gene: TRBV7-9
clone size: many
CDR3 DNA: TGTGCCAGCAGCCTCCAGGGTAGTGAAAAACTGTTTTTT
CDR3 protein: CASSLQGSEKLFF

J gene: TRBJ2-7
D gene: TRBD2
V gene: TRBV2
clone size: few
CDR3 DNA: TGTGCCAGCAGTGTCCGTGGGAGCGGGGGGGTCCACGAGCAGTACTTC
CDR3 protein: CASSVRGSGGVHEQYF

J gene: TRBJ1-5
D gene: NA
V gene: TRBV2
clone size: NA
CDR3 DNA: TGTGCCAGCAGTGAAGCGCTTCGGGGTCAGCCCCAGCATTTT
CDR3 protein: CASSEALRGQPQHF

J gene: TRBJ2-1
D gene: TRBD1
V gene: TRBV30
clone size: NA
CDR3 DNA: TGTGCCTGGAGAGAACAGGGGTACAATGAGCAGTTCTTC
CDR3 protein: CAWREQGYNEQFF

J gene: TRBJ1-1
D gene: NA
V gene: TRBV28
clone size: few
CDR3 DNA: TGTGCCAGCAGTTTATGGGGTGGAGGGAACACTGAAGCTTTCTTT
CDR3 protein: CASSLWGGGNTEAFF

J gene: TRBJ1-2
D gene: NA
V gene: TRBV7-9
clone size: few
CDR3 DNA: TGTGCCAGCAGCCCAGGGGAGTGGGTTCACTATGGCTACACCTTC
CDR3 protein: CASSPGEWVHYGYTF

J gene: TRBJ2-7
D gene: TRBD1
V gene: TRBV29-1
clone size: few
CDR3 DNA: TGCAGCGTTGAAGGGGGGACAGGGGGCGGAAAGTACTTC
CDR3 protein: CSVEGGTGGGKYF

J gene: TRBJ1-4
D gene: TRBD1
V gene: TRBV28
clone size: few
CDR3 DNA: TGTGCCAGCAGTTCTGGACAGGGGCCGGAAAAACTGTTTTTT
CDR3 protein: CASSSGQGPEKLFF